These T cell receptor beta chains were read from a single sample in a study of blood T cells in healthy people across ages. TCRdb itself ran the 5' RACE reads through MiXCR, one entry per CDR3 protein. The sample includes hundreds of thousands of distinct CDR3 sequences, under 70% of them seen just once. Material: blood. These TCRs come from a man aged 55 to 69 in good health. Each CDR3 is given with its conserved first and last residue. A D gene is named only where the DNA matches it firmly. Clone size is shown for a subset of rows, as once, few, many or a class of expanded clone.

once,TRBJ2-7,.,13,TRBV13,CASSYHRSYEQYF,TGTGCCAGCAGCTACCATCGCTCCTACGAGCAGTACTTC
.,TRBJ1-4,.,14,TRBV10-3,CAISDRGAGEKLFF,TGTGCCATCAGTGACCGGGGGGCAGGCGAAAAACTGTTTTTT
.,TRBJ2-3,TRBD2,16,TRBV28,CASSSPGGGSTDTQYF,TGTGCCAGCAGTTCCCCAGGCGGGGGGAGCACAGATACGCAGTATTTT
few,TRBJ1-2,TRBD1,12,TRBV20-1,CSLGTGTYGYTF,TGCAGCCTGGGGACAGGTACCTATGGCTACACCTTC
.,TRBJ2-5,TRBD2,15,TRBV5-1,CASSLELAGGGTQYF,TGCGCCAGCAGCTTGGAACTAGCGGGGGGCGGGACCCAGTACTTC
once,TRBJ2-5,TRBD2,16,TRBV5-1,CASSLAGGGFQETQYF,TGCGCCAGCAGCTTGGCCGGCGGGGGATTTCAAGAGACCCAGTACTTC
.,TRBJ2-1,.,12,TRBV12-3/TRBV12-4,CASSLLGYEQFF,TGTGCCAGCAGTTTATTGGGGTATGAGCAGTTCTTC
few,TRBJ2-1,.,13,TRBV11-3,CASSLSQGSEQFF,TGTGCCAGCAGCCTATCACAGGGTTCTGAGCAGTTCTTC
few,TRBJ2-2,.,13,TRBV5-1,CASSSGYTGELFF,TGCGCCAGCAGCTCCGGCTACACCGGGGAGCTGTTTTTT
.,TRBJ2-7,TRBD2,15,TRBV20-1,CSAQRPLAGSPEQYF,TGCAGTGCTCAAAGGCCCCTAGCGGGTAGCCCTGAGCAGTACTTC
.,TRBJ2-1,TRBD2,15,TRBV20-1,CSARLRGITYNEQFF,TGCAGTGCTCGCCTGCGGGGGATAACCTACAATGAGCAGTTCTTC
.,TRBJ1-1,.,16,TRBV5-1,CASSTPGGPMNTEAFF,TGCGCCAGCAGCACCCCGGGAGGACCCATGAACACTGAAGCTTTCTTT
few,TRBJ1-1,.,13,TRBV5-1,CASSLETGTEAFF,TGCGCCAGCAGCCTCGAGACGGGAACTGAAGCTTTCTTT
.,TRBJ2-3,TRBD1,14,TRBV5-1,CASSLRTGQDTQYF,TGCGCCAGCAGCCTGCGGACAGGGCAAGATACGCAGTATTTT
.,TRBJ2-7,TRBD1,17,TRBV24-1,CATSDPHGGTGAYEQYF,TGTGCCACCAGTGATCCCCACGGGGGGACAGGGGCCTACGAGCAGTACTTC
few,TRBJ1-2,.,14,TRBV5-1,CASSAALGNYGYTF,TGCGCCAGCAGCGCCGCCCTGGGCAACTATGGCTACACCTTC